Shown below are 8 T cell receptor beta chains from a single sample sequenced in a study of cytomegalovirus exposure and HLA in healthy donors. Use of 60 Vbeta and 13 Jbeta primers characterized the PCR. Libraries were prepared by immunoSEQ multiplex PCR; TCRdb keeps only in-frame clonotypes and omits some of them. The sample holds about 100,000 clones, around four fifths seen once. Sequenced: PBMCs. The source of these receptors is a man in his forties or fifties in good health and CMV-seropositive.

The chain links TRBV2 to TRBJ1-5, with D tentatively TRBD1 (5 bases). CDR1 SNHLY and CDR2 FYNNEI come from the germline V gene. The CDR3 spans 18 residues. The ends were cut back, 3 bases at V and 7 bases at J, with 25 bases in the middle. CDR3 nucleotides: TGTGCCAGCAGTGATTTATCCGGGAGGGGTAGAGTCACGCAGCCCCAGCATTTT. The encoded protein is CASSDLSGRGRVTQPQHF.

Regarding this clone: Other DNA sequences in the same sample also yield this CDR3. The chain is built from TRBV7-2 and TRBJ2-7, with 11 bases matching TRBD2. This CDR3 has 15 residues. V shed 5 bases, J shed 1 base, and the junction held 4 bases outside the gene matches. Germline lookup yields CDR1 SGHTA and CDR2 FQGNSA. CDR3: CASSPLAGGSYEQYF. The DNA for the CDR3 is TGTGCCAGCAGCCCCCTAGCGGGAGGTTCCTACGAGCAGTACTTC.

This chain connects TRBV4-3 to TRBJ2-1; D is possibly TRBD2 (6 bases). CDR1 is LGHNA and CDR2 is YSLEER in the germline V gene. Between the trimmed V and J ends, which lost 4 bases and 8 bases, there was a span of 15 bases. The CDR3 covers 14 residues. CDR3 protein: CASSRGLRADEQFF. The CDR3 DNA sequence: TGCGCCAGCAGCCGGGGACTCCGGGCGGATGAGCAGTTCTTC.

V gene TRBV29-1 combines with J gene TRBJ2-5; a weak D match, TRBD2 (7 bases). V lost 4 bases to trimming and J lost 2 bases, with 14 bases between them. The CDR3 totals 14 residues. The V gene's germline CDR1 is SQVTM and CDR2 ANQGSEA. The CDR3 sequence: CSVVNREGQETQYF. As DNA, the CDR3 is TGCAGCGTTGTGAACAGGGAGGGACAAGAGACCCAGTACTTC.

The chain joins TRBV7-3 to TRBJ2-2; 7 bases align to TRBD1. The CDR3 is 15 residues long. Germline V gene lookup returns CDR1 SGHTA and CDR2 FQGTGA. With V trimmed by 1 base and J by 3 bases, 2 bases remained unmatched. CDR3 loop: CASSLRQGHTGELFF. CDR3 DNA sequence: TGTGCCAGCAGCTTAAGACAGGGACACACCGGGGAGCTGTTTTTT.

The chain combines TRBV5-1 with TRBJ2-5; 11 positions agree with TRBD1. The germline V gene encodes CDR1 SGHRS and CDR2 YFSETQ. With 3 bases clipped from V and 1 base from J, the junction kept 5 bases outside the gene matches. The CDR3 loop spans 16 amino acids. The CDR3 nucleotides read TGCGCCAGCAGCTCGGCCGGGACAGGGGGCCAAGAGACCCAGTACTTC. It is translated as CASSSAGTGGQETQYF. Looking up the rest from reference TRBV5-1 and TRBJ2-5 gives the full variable domain: KAGVTQTPRYLIKTRGQQVTLSCSPISGHRSVSWYQQTPGQGLQFLFEYFSETQRNKGNFPGRFSGRQFSNSRSEMNVSTLELGDSALYLCASSSAGTGGQETQYFGPGTRLLVL.

This clone was counted between two and nine times. The V call is TRBV27, the J call TRBJ2-7; D possibly corresponds to TRBD2 (6 bases). The CDR3 spans 15 residues. Germline CDR1 is MNHEY and CDR2 is SMNVEV (reference sequence). V was clipped by 5 bases and J by 2 bases, with 16 bases between them. The CDR3 nucleotides are TGTGCCAGCAGTCCCGACGGGGGTTTAGCCTACGAGCAGTACTTC. Translating it yields CASSPDGGLAYEQYF.

The chain has TRBV19 and TRBJ2-3, with D perhaps TRBD1 (5 bases). CDR1 LNHDA and CDR2 SQIVND come from the germline V gene (reference sequence). This CDR3 contains 13 residues. V lost 2 bases, J lost 5 bases, and 8 bases lay in between. CDR3 sequence reads: CASSIQGGDTQYF. The CDR3 coding sequence is TGTGCCAGTAGTATACAGGGTGGAGATACGCAGTATTTT.